This T cell receptor (beta chain) was sequenced for a study of blood T cells in healthy people across ages. CDR3 size: 13 residues. Germline V gene lookup returns CDR1 SQVTM and CDR2 ANQGSEA. Trimming removed 5 bases from V and 8 bases from J; junction bases left unmatched: 6. Researchers collected approximately 9.5 milliliters of peripheral blood from every single donor. This clonotype was counted between two and nine times. Its cognate antigen is unknown. Next came a second PCR, run for about 6 to 12 cycles, which used a sample-barcoded 5' primer along with a J-beta primer mix. TCRdb re-called the 5' RACE reads with MiXCR, one entry per CDR3 protein. The repertoire includes about 800,000 distinct CDR3 sequences, approximately 25% of them detected once, and 3% to 4% sits in the top ten. Study-wide findings and caveats: More naive CD4+ cells and higher diversity were found in long-lived than in aged donors. Those diversity estimates obtained from one million T cells were thought to be underestimates.

These data are also associated with another study on T cells of mothers and their children.

The specimen sequenced was blood. The sequence derives from a boy younger than 18 in good health. The rearrangement joins TRBV29-1 to TRBJ1-4; 9 bases fit TRBD1. The CDR3 nucleotides are TGCAGCGTTCTACAGGGGGCTCGGGAAAAACTGTTTTTT. It yields the protein CSVLQGAREKLFF.